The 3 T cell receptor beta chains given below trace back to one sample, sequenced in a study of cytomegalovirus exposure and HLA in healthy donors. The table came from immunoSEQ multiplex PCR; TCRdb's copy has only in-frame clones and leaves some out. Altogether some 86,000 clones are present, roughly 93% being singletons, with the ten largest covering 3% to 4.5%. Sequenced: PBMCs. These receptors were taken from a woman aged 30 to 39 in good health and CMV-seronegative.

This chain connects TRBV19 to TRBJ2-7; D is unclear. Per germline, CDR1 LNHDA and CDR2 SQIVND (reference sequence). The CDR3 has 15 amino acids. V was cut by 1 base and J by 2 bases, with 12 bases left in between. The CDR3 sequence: CASSIARDQAYEQYF. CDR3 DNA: TGTGCCAGTAGTATAGCCCGAGATCAGGCCTACGAGCAGTACTTC. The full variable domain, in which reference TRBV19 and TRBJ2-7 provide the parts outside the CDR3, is DGGITQSPKYLFRKEGQNVTLSCEQNLNHDAMYWYRQDPGQGLRLIYYSQIVNDFQKGDIAEGYSVSREKKESFPLTVTSAQKNPTAFYLCASSIARDQAYEQYFGPGTRLTVT.

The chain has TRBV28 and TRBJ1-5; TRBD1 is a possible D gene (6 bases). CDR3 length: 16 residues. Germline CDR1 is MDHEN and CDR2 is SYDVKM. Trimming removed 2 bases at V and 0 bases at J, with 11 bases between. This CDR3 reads CASSLVGTSSNQPQHF. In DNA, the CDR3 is TGTGCCAGCAGTTTAGTAGGGACAAGTAGCAATCAGCCCCAGCATTTT. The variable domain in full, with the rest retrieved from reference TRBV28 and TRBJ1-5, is DVKVTQSSRYLVKRTGEKVFLECVQDMDHENMFWYRQDPGLGLRLIYFSYDVKMKEKGDIPEGYSVSREKKERFSLILESASTNQTSMYLCASSLVGTSSNQPQHFGDGTRLSIL.

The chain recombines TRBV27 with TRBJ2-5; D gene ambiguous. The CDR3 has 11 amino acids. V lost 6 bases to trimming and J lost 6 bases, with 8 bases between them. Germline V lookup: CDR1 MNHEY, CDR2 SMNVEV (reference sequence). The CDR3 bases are TGTGCCAGCAGATCATACAAGACCCAGTACTTC. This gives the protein CASRSYKTQYF.